Reported below is one TCR beta chain. Its target is unknown. This sample stems from a study of cytomegalovirus exposure and HLA in healthy donors. Study-level points and caveats: Reports state that TCR beta sequences accurately predicted most subjects' HLA-A and HLA-B alleles.

Amplification used 60 Vbeta primers and 13 Jbeta primers. Here immunoSEQ multiplex PCR was the method, and the copy in TCRdb shows in-frame clones only, minus some. Of fewer than 40,000 clones in the sample, roughly 88% were seen once. The CDR3 is made up of 14 amino acids. With 5 bases removed from V and 2 bases from J, the gap between germline ends came to 13 bases. Germline assignment: CDR1 SEHNR and CDR2 FQNEAQ (reference sequence). The sequenced sample was PBMCs. V and J are TRBV7-9 and TRBJ2-7, with D possibly matching TRBD1 (5 bases). The sequence was collected from a woman aged 40-49 years in good health and CMV-seropositive. This chain's CDR3 is CASSHQTAPYEQYF. The DNA for the CDR3 is TGTGCCAGCAGCCACCAGACAGCCCCCTACGAGCAGTACTTC.